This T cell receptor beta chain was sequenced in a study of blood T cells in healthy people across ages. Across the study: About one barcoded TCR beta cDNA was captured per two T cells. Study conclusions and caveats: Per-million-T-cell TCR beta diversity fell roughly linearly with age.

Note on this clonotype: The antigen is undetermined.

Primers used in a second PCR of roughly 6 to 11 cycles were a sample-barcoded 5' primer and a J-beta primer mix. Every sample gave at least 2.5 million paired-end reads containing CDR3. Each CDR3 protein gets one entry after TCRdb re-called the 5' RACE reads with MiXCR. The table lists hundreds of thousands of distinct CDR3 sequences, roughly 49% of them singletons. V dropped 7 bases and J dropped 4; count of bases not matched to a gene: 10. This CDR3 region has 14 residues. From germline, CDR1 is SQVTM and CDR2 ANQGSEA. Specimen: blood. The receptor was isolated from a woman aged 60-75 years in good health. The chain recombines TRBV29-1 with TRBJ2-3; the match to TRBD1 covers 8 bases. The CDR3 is CSAARGQGPDTQYF. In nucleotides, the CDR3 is TGCAGCGCGGCCAGGGGGCAGGGCCCAGATACGCAGTATTTT.